This T cell receptor (beta chain) was identified in a study of CD8+CD57+ T cells in acquired aplastic anemia. Study-wide background: The study obtained an average of about 3.4 ug of DNA from sorted CD4+ and CD8+ cells.

Using genomic DNA as the template, TCR beta VDJ and CDR3 profiling was carried out. TCRdb re-called the reads with MiXCR, one entry per CDR3 protein. The sample shows about 180,000 distinct CDR3 sequences, around 48% of them seen only once. Flow cytometry had shown expanded CD8+CD57+ cells in the patients chosen for sequencing. The sample holds a few counts of this clonotype. The CDR3 loop spans 15 amino acids. V was pared by 4 bases and J by 2 bases, with 9 bases between. Germline-derived CDR1 and CDR2 are LGHDT and YNNKEL (reference sequence). The specimen was sorted CD4+, CD8+, or CD8+CD57+ T cells (not recorded which) from PBMCs. The TCR comes from a human donor with aplastic anemia. This chain connects TRBV3-1 to TRBJ1-6, with a possible D match to TRBD1 (5 bases). The CDR3 is CASSRGGAYNSPLHF. The CDR3 DNA sequence: TGTGCCAGCAGCCGGGGGGGGGCCTATAATTCACCCCTCCACTTT.